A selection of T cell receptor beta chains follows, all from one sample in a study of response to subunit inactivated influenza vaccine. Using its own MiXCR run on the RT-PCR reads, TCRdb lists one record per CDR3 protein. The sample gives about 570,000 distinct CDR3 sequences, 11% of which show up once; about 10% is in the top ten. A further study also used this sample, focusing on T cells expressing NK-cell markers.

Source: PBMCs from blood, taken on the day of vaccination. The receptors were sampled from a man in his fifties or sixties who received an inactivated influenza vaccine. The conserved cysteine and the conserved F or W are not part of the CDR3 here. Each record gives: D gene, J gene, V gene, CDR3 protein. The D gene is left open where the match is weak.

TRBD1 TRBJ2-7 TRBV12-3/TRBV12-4 ASRQGQGPGYEQY
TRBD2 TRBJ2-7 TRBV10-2 ASSEKTSGSHEQY
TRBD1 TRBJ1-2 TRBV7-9 ASSSTDRESYGYT
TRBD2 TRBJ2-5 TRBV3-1 ASSDGTSVLKYQETQY
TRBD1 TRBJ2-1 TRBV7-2 ASRDRGNSYNEQF
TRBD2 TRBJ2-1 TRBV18 ATHGGVDSYNEQF
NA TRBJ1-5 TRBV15 ATSLISNQPQH
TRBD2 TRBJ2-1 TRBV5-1 ASSSRLAGGSEQF
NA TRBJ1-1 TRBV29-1 SVDPTDSFEAF
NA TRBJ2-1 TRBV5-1 ASSLASTGISSYNEQF
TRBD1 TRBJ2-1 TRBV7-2 ASSFGTGNSYNEQF
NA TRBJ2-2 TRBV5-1 ASSLGLEVELF
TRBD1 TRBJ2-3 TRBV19 ASRTDGTADTQY
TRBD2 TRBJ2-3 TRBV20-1 SASTSGLSTDTQY
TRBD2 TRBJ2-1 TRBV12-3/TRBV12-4 ASTLTSGYSYNEQF
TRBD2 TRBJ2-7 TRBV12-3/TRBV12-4 ASSTGTSGTEQY
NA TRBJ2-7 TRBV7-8 ASSLVWAGFANEQY
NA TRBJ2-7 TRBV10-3 AISESPGSYEQY
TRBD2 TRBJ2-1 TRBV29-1 SARTSGRGITYNEQF
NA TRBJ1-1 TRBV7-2 ASSPGKIGAF
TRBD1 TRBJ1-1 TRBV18 ASSPPGQGADGNTEAF
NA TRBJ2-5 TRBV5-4 ASSYLSGPEETQY
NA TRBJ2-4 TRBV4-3 ASSHGWAVGAKNIQY
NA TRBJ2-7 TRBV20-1 SALPRGPLSYEQY
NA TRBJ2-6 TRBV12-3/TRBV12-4 ASRQGPLISGANVLT
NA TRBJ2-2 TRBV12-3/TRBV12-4 ATAWGPQNTGELF
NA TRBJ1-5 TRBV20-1 SARDVYDGNQPQH
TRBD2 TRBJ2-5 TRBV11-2 ASSLEAPLTSGGVETQY
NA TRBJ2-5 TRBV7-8 ASSSTGLEQETQY
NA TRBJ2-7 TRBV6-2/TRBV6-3 ASSPPGLGEQY
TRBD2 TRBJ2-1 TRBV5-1 ASTLAGDWNEQF
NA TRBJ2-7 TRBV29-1 SVAGAYEQY
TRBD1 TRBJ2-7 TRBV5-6 ASSLGQGLYSYEQY
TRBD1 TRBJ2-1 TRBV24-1 ATSDGQAGSYNEQF
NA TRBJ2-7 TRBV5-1 ASSTGFPYEQY
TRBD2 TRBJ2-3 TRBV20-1 SARDPGTSLTDTQY
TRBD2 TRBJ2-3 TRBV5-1 ASSLLGLAGNTDTQY
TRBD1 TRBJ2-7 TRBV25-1 ASSEGTDPYEQY
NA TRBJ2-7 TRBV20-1 STFPGTYHYEQY
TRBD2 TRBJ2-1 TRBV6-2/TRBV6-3 ASSDKREKQF